One sample yielded the 2 T cell receptor beta chains listed below, sequenced in a study of neurological immune-mediated disorders. TCRdb fed the 5' RACE reads into MiXCR, producing one record per CDR3 protein. The table lists some 31,000 distinct CDR3 sequences, approximately 4.5% of them singletons. Sequencing input: PBMCs. These receptors all stem from a man in his late teens or twenties in good health.

This clonotype was seen at least ten times. The gene calls are TRBV6-1 and TRBJ2-3; 9 bases map to TRBD1. Trimming cost V 5 bases and J 5 bases; bases outside gene matches: 2. This CDR3 is built from 13 residues. Per germline, CDR1 MNHNS and CDR2 SASEGT. The CDR3 nucleotides read TGTGCCAGCAGTTGGACAGGGGAAGATACGCAGTATTTT. Amino acid sequence: CASSWTGEDTQYF.

This clonotype was counted at least ten times. V gene TRBV7-8 combines with J gene TRBJ1-1, with a weak D call TRBD1 (5 bases). CDR1 SGHVS and CDR2 FQNEAQ come from the germline V gene. CDR3 length: 14 amino acids. The V end was cut by 2 bases, the J end by 3 bases, with 10 bases between. The CDR3 nucleotides are TGTGCCAGCAGCTTACTCAGGGTATACACTGAAGCTTTCTTT. Translation gives CASSLLRVYTEAFF.